The 16 T cell receptor beta chains presented below share a single source sample, sequenced in a study of cytomegalovirus exposure and HLA in healthy donors (dated by TCRdb to the late 2010s). The library was built by means of the immunoSEQ multiplex PCR assay. The multiplex PCR relied on a mix of 60 forward primers for TCR Vbeta segments and 13 reverse primers for TCR Jbeta segments. TCRdb stores this immuneACCESS table with in-frame sequences only. Part of the clones is absent; in the studies checked, under half of the shortfall reflects unresolved V genes, and no reason is known for the rest. The sample contains 130,000 to 150,000 clones, 55% to 70% of them found a single time. About 3% of the sample lies in the top ten. The source material was PBMCs. These receptors were taken from a woman aged 25 to 39 in good health and CMV-seropositive.

The gene calls are TRBV10-3 and TRBJ1-5; a weak D match, TRBD1 (5 bases). V dropped 6 bases and J dropped 5 bases, with 11 bases sitting between them. The germline V gene has CDR1 ENHRY and CDR2 SYGVKD. CDR3 length equals 13 residues. Here the CDR3 reads CAISPTEYQPQHF. Here the CDR3 DNA reads TGTGCCATCAGCCCGACAGAGTATCAGCCCCAGCATTTT.

This clone was observed a few times. The rearrangement links TRBV5-6 to TRBJ1-4, with D uncertain. Germline CDR1 and CDR2: SGHDT and YYEEEE. The CDR3 totals 12 residues. With 4 bases removed from V and 4 bases from J, the gap between germline ends came to 5 bases. CDR3 loop: CASSRYNEKLFF. CDR3 nucleotide sequence: TGTGCCAGCAGCCGTTATAATGAAAAACTGTTTTTT.

V gene TRBV4-1 combines with J gene TRBJ2-5, with D possibly matching TRBD1 (5 bases). The germline V and J ends were trimmed by 3 bases and 5 bases, with 10 bases remaining between them. Germline assignment: CDR1 MGHRA and CDR2 YSYEKL. The CDR3 runs to 13 residues. The CDR3 is CASSQQGRETQYF. CDR3 sequence (DNA): TGCGCCAGCAGCCAGCAGGGCCGGGAGACCCAGTACTTC.

The V gene is TRBV6-5, the J gene TRBJ2-5; TRBD1 might be the D (7 bases). Deletions cut 6 bases from V and 5 bases from J, with 16 bases between. CDR3 length: 14 amino acids. CDR1 is MNHEY, CDR2 SVGAGI, per germline. The CDR3 coding sequence is TGTGCCAGCAGCCGTGGAGGGGGCGAGGAGACCCAGTACTTC. Its translation: CASSRGGGEETQYF.

This clone has just a few counts. The chain carries TRBV14 and TRBJ1-2; D perhaps matches TRBD1 (6 bases). Trimming removed 8 bases from V and 2 bases from J, with 12 bases in between. CDR1 SGHDN and CDR2 FVKESK come from the germline V gene. This CDR3 is built from 13 residues. CDR3 region: CASATGTNYGYTF. CDR3 in DNA: TGTGCCAGCGCAACCGGGACAAACTATGGCTACACCTTC. The variable domain in full, with the rest retrieved from reference TRBV14 and TRBJ1-2, is EAGVTQFPSHSVIEKGQTVTLRCDPISGHDNLYWYRRVMGKEIKFLLHFVKESKQDESGMPNNRFLAERTGGTYSTLKVQPAELEDSGVYFCASATGTNYGYTFGSGTRLTVV.

The chain employs TRBV19 and TRBJ1-2, with a possible D match to TRBD1 (6 bases). CDR1 is LNHDA, CDR2 SQIVND, per germline (reference sequence). The CDR3 extends over 17 amino acids. V lost 5 bases and J lost 2, with 21 bases in between. The CDR3 nucleotides read TGTGCCAGTAGTGTAGGGTATCAGGGGCCCTACAACTATGGCTACACCTTC. This translates into CASSVGYQGPYNYGYTF. The full variable domain, in which reference TRBV19 and TRBJ1-2 provide the parts outside the CDR3, is DGGITQSPKYLFRKEGQNVTLSCEQNLNHDAMYWYRQDPGQGLRLIYYSQIVNDFQKGDIAEGYSVSREKKESFPLTVTSAQKNPTAFYLCASSVGYQGPYNYGYTFGSGTRLTVV.

The chain has TRBV10-3 and TRBJ2-1, with a possible D match to TRBD2 (7 bases). CDR1 ENHRY and CDR2 SYGVKD come from the germline V gene. Trimming took 3 bases from V and 9 from J, leaving 24 bases between them. The CDR3 length is 17 residues. DNA of the CDR3: TGTGCCATCAGTGACCCATCGGTTGGCGGGGGCTTCGGTGAGCAGTTCTTC. This codes for CAISDPSVGGGFGEQFF.

This clone showed up just a few times. CDR3: CASSSIDNYEQYF. The CDR3 DNA is TGTGCCAGCAGTTCCATAGACAACTACGAGCAGTACTTC. The rearrangement uses TRBV6-5 and TRBJ2-7, with D uncertain. The CDR3 spans 13 residues. Germline assignment: CDR1 MNHEY and CDR2 SVGAGI. Trimming pared 4 bases from V and 3 bases from J, leaving 10 bases between.

The table lists this clone with a count of one. The chain joins TRBV5-4 to TRBJ2-7; 7 positions match TRBD1. This CDR3 comprises 15 residues. Per the germline V gene, CDR1 is SGHNT and CDR2 is YYREEE (reference sequence). Trimming removed 4 bases from V and 3 bases from J; junction bases left unmatched: 10. CDR3 nucleotide sequence: TGTGCCAGCAGCCGAGGGGGCCCAGGAGGCTACGAGCAGTACTTC. Translation: CASSRGGPGGYEQYF.

This clone was seen a handful of times. The gene calls are TRBV28 and TRBJ2-5; maybe TRBD2 (7 bases). The end of the DNA is better explained by TRBJ2-7, so the J call may be wrong. Germline CDR1 and CDR2: MDHEN and SYDVKM. CDR3 length: 17 amino acids. The CDR3, as DNA: TGTGCCAGCAGTTTATTATGGGGGGGGGCTATGTCCTACGAGCAGTACTTC. Amino acid sequence: CASSLLWGGAMSYEQYF.

The rearrangement uses TRBV2 and TRBJ2-5, with 8 bases lining up with TRBD1. The J call may not be correct, given that the DNA end is closer to TRBJ2-7. Germline V lookup: CDR1 SNHLY, CDR2 FYNNEI. The length of the CDR3 is 14 residues. Here the CDR3 DNA reads TGTGCCAGCAGGGGAACAGGGGGTACCTACGAGCAGTACTTC. This gives the protein CASRGTGGTYEQYF.

The V gene is TRBV6-1, the J gene TRBJ2-2; 12 bases fit TRBD2. From germline, CDR1 is MNHNS and CDR2 SASEGT. The CDR3 covers 15 residues. Trimming removed 5 bases from V and 8 bases from J; junction bases left unmatched: 6. CDR3 amino acids: CASSPTSGRPGELFF. DNA of the CDR3: TGTGCCAGCAGTCCGACTAGCGGGAGACCTGGGGAGCTGTTTTTT.

A few counts support this clone. This CDR3 is CASSQIYVSQPQHF. In DNA, the CDR3 is TGCGCCAGCAGCCAAATTTATGTCTCCCAGCCCCAGCATTTT. This chain connects TRBV4-1 to TRBJ1-5; D remains unclear. The CDR3 runs 14 residues. V dropped 2 bases and J dropped 7 bases, with 12 bases sitting between them. In germline, CDR1 is MGHRA, CDR2 YSYEKL.

This clone has only a few counts. This rearrangement joins TRBV9 to TRBJ1-4; the D gene is possibly TRBD1 (6 bases). The CDR3 covers 15 residues. Trimming took off 0 bases at V and 6 bases at J, with 12 bases between the two ends. Germline CDR1 and CDR2: SGDLS and YYNGEE. CDR3 in amino acids: CASSVGPGGDEKLFF. CDR3 nucleotides: TGTGCCAGCAGCGTAGGGCCGGGGGGCGATGAAAAACTGTTTTTT.

In this sample, this clone turned up once. V usage is TRBV13 and J usage is TRBJ2-5; 7 bases match TRBD1. The DNA end favors TRBJ2-7, so the J call may be wrong. Looked up from germline, CDR1 is PRHDT and CDR2 is FYEKMQ (reference sequence). The CDR3 length is 16 residues. This chain's CDR3 is CASSSSSGTESYEQYF. In nucleotides, the CDR3 is TGTGCCAGCAGCTCTAGCTCCGGGACAGAATCCTACGAGCAGTACTTC.

The rearrangement links TRBV10-3 to TRBJ2-7, with TRBD2 identical over 9 bases. V trimming: 2 bases; J trimming: 5 bases; junction bases outside the gene matches: 10. Germline V gives CDR1 ENHRY, CDR2 SYGVKD. This CDR3 is 16 amino acids long. CDR3: CAISEINSGSRNEQYF. The CDR3 nucleotides are TGTGCCATCAGTGAGATTAATAGCGGGAGTCGCAACGAGCAGTACTTC.